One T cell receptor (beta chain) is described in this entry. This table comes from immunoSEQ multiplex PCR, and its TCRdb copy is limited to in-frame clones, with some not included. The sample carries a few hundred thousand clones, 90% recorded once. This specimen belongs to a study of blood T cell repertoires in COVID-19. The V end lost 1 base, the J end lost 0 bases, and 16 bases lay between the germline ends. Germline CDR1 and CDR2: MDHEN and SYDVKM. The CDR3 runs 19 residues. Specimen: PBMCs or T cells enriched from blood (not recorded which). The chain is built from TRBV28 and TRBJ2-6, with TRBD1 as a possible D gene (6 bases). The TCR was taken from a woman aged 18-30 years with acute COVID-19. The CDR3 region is CASSLSHREGGSGANVLTF. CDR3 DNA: TGTGCCAGCAGTTTATCCCACAGGGAAGGGGGCTCTGGGGCCAACGTCCTGACTTTC. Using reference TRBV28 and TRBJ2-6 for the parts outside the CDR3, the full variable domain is DVKVTQSSRYLVKRTGEKVFLECVQDMDHENMFWYRQDPGLGLRLIYFSYDVKMKEKGDIPEGYSVSREKKERFSLILESASTNQTSMYLCASSLSHREGGSGANVLTFGAGSRLTVL.